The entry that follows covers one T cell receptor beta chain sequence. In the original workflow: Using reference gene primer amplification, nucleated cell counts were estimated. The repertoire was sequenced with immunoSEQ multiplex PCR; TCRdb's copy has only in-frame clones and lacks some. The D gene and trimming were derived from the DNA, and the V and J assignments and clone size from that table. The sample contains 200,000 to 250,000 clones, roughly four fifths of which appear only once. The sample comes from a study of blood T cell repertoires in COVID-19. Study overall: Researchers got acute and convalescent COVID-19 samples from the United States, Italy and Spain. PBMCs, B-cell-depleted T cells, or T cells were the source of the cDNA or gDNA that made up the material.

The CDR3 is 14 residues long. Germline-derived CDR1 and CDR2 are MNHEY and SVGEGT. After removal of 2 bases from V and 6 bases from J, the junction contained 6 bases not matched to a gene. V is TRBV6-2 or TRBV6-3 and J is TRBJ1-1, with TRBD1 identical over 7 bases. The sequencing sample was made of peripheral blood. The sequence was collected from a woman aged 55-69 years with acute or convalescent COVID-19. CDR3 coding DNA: TGTGCCAGCAGTTACGTGTTCAGGGGGGCTGAAGCTTTCTTT. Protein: CASSYVFRGAEAFF.